The rows below give T cell receptor beta chains drawn from one sample of a study of T cells in Graves' hyperthyroidism and ophthalmopathy. A single record per CDR3 protein comes from TCRdb applying MiXCR to the multiplex PCR reads. Here the sample spans hundreds of thousands of distinct CDR3 sequences, around 16% being singletons. Sequenced input: blood. The origin of the receptors is a young woman with Graves' hyperthyroidism. The CDR3 runs from the conserved cysteine through the conserved F or W. The order of the fields is V gene, J gene, clone size, D gene, CDR3 DNA, CDR3 protein. D genes are given only for firm matches. Not every row has a clone size; where given, it reads once, few, many or a size class.

TRBV5-4	TRBJ2-1	.	.	TGTGCCAGCAGCTTGTTCGGCGGGCTTACCTACAATGAGCAGTTCTTC	CASSLFGGLTYNEQFF
TRBV28	TRBJ2-1	.	.	TGTGCCAGCAGTTTGCCACCTGCTTACAATGAGCAGTTCTTC	CASSLPPAYNEQFF
TRBV19	TRBJ2-4	few	.	TGTGCCAGTAGCCTTCAGGGGATCTGGGCCAAAAACATTCAGTACTTC	CASSLQGIWAKNIQYF
TRBV11-2	TRBJ1-6	many	.	TGTGCCAGCAGCTTAAGCGGGCACCTCATTCCCTCACCCCTCCACTTT	CASSLSGHLIPSPLHF
TRBV27	TRBJ2-3	many	TRBD2	TGTGCCAGCAGTTTATCGTGGGGGGGACTAGCGGGAGGAGATACGCAGTATTTT	CASSLSWGGLAGGDTQYF
TRBV7-2	TRBJ2-7	many	TRBD1	TGTGCCAGCAGCTCCATGGGGACAGCGAGTTCCTACGAGCAGTACTTC	CASSSMGTASSYEQYF
TRBV6-1	TRBJ2-3	many	.	TGTGCCAGCAGTCCTAGGACAGACCACACAGATACGCAGTATTTT	CASSPRTDHTDTQYF
TRBV2	TRBJ2-7	many	TRBD2	TGTGCCAGCAGTGAAGCGCTGGGCGGGGGGGAGTACGAGCAGTACTTC	CASSEALGGGEYEQYF
TRBV18	TRBJ1-2	many	.	TGTGCCAGCTCCCCGGGACTCGAGGAAGGAGGCTACACCTTC	CASSPGLEEGGYTF
TRBV29-1	TRBJ2-7	.	.	TGCAGCGTTGAAGCCACCACAGGAAAGGGCTACGAGCAGTACTTC	CSVEATTGKGYEQYF
TRBV5-1	TRBJ2-5	many	.	TGCGCCAGTAACCCCTCTCTTGGGGAAGAGACCCAGTACTTC	CASNPSLGEETQYF
TRBV5-4	TRBJ1-2	.	.	TGTGCCAGCAGCTTGGTGGGGCCCCAGGAAGGCTACACCTTC	CASSLVGPQEGYTF
TRBV6-1	TRBJ1-5	many	.	TGTGCCAGCAGTTCCGGTAGCAATCAGCCCCAGCATTTT	CASSSGSNQPQHF
TRBV3-1	TRBJ1-2	many	.	TGTGCCAGCAGCCAAGGTCCAGCCTATGGCTACACCTTC	CASSQGPAYGYTF
TRBV2	TRBJ2-2	many	.	TGTGCCAGCTCTTGGACTCCCAGCACCGGGGAGCTGTTTTTT	CASSWTPSTGELFF
TRBV4-2	TRBJ2-2	.	.	TGTGCCAGCAGCCAAGAAAGGACCCGCCCCCCGAACACCGGGGAGCTGTTTTTT	CASSQERTRPPNTGELFF
TRBV5-1	TRBJ2-1	many	TRBD2	TGCGCCAGCACCCCCGGGACTAGCGTCCCCAATGAGCAGTTCTTC	CASTPGTSVPNEQFF
TRBV6-1	TRBJ1-2	many	.	TGTGCCAGCAGAGGGGACGGTCACTATGGCTACACCTTC	CASRGDGHYGYTF
TRBV6-1	TRBJ2-3	.	TRBD2	TGTGCCAGCAACCCCCCGGGGACTAGCGGGAGTGCGCAGTATTTT	CASNPPGTSGSAQYF
TRBV11-2	TRBJ1-2	.	.	TGTGCCAGCAGCTACCCTCGGGATCCCTATGGCTACACCTTC	CASSYPRDPYGYTF
TRBV18	TRBJ2-5	many	TRBD2	TGTGCCAGCTCACCGGGACTAGCAGAGACCCAGTACTTC	CASSPGLAETQYF
TRBV27	TRBJ2-3	.	.	TGTGCCAGCAAACTCCCGGACCTCAGCACAGATACGCAGTATTTT	CASKLPDLSTDTQYF
TRBV11-3	TRBJ1-3	.	.	TGTGCCAGCAGCTTAGATCGAGTCAACACCATATATTTT	CASSLDRVNTIYF
TRBV5-1	TRBJ2-2	many	.	TGCGCCAGCAGCCTAGAGGACACCGGGGAGCTGTTTTTT	CASSLEDTGELFF